Following are 15 T cell receptor beta chains from one sample sequenced in a study of blood T cell repertoires in COVID-19. The method was immunoSEQ multiplex PCR; TCRdb's version includes in-frame clones alone and lacks a portion of them. The table includes about 380,000 clones, 70% to 90% detected once. Specimen: peripheral blood. All receptors derive from a man aged 40-49 years with acute or convalescent COVID-19.

The DNA of the CDR3 is TGTGCCAGCAGCCCAACTAGCGGGAGTTACGAGCAGTACTTC. This sequence encodes CASSPTSGSYEQYF. This chain connects TRBV27 to TRBJ2-7, with 11 bases lining up with TRBD2. The junction had 5 bases not matched to a gene; V was cut back by 6 bases and J by 4 bases. Germline loops: CDR1 MNHEY, CDR2 SMNVEV (reference sequence). This CDR3 is built from 14 residues.

The chain couples TRBV28 to TRBJ2-2, with 10 bases matching TRBD2. Looked up from germline, CDR1 is MDHEN and CDR2 is SYDVKM. J lost 5 bases, V lost 3 bases, and 3 bases had no gene match. This CDR3 comprises 15 residues. The chain's CDR3 is CASSLELAGTGELFF. The CDR3 DNA is TGTGCCAGCAGTTTGGAACTAGCGGGAACCGGGGAGCTGTTTTTT.

The V call is TRBV3-1 (or the pseudogene TRBV3-2), the J call TRBJ2-3; no firm D call. V was shortened by 1 base and J by 0 bases, with 8 bases between the two germline ends. Germline loops: CDR1 LGHDT, CDR2 YNNKEL (reference sequence). The CDR3 spans 15 residues. The CDR3: CASSQGITSTDTQYF. The CDR3 DNA is TGTGCCAGCAGCCAAGGCATTACTAGCACAGATACGCAGTATTTT.

V and J are TRBV1 and TRBJ2-7; the D call of TRBD2 is as the table states it, not checked on the DNA. TRBV1 is recorded as a pseudogene. The CDR3 is made up of 14 amino acids. For the CDR3, the DNA is TGCACCAGCAGCCTCCGGGACTTCTCCTACGAGCAGTACTTC. Its translation: CTSSLRDFSYEQYF.

The V gene is TRBV11-2, the J gene TRBJ1-1; the D gene is possibly TRBD1 (5 bases). Germline CDR1 SGHAT, CDR2 FQNNGV. CDR3 size: 13 residues. With 6 bases removed from V and 1 base from J, the gap between germline ends came to 9 bases. CDR3 in amino acids: CASRRTGNTEAFF. CDR3 bases: TGTGCCAGCAGAAGAACAGGGAACACTGAAGCTTTCTTT.

Worth noting for this clone: A junction boundary mismatches the germline segment, possibly from a read error. The J gene is TRBJ2-2, the V gene TRBV7-7; D may be TRBD1 (5 bases). This CDR3 region has 16 residues. Per the germline V gene, CDR1 is SSHAT and CDR2 is FNYEAQ (reference sequence). This chain's CDR3 is CASSFLGPANTGELFF. The DNA for the CDR3 is TGTGCTAGCAGCTTTTTGGGGCCCGCGAACACCGGGGAGCTGTTTTTT.

The V and J genes are TRBV29-1 and TRBJ2-7, with D possibly TRBD1 on 6 matching bases. Germline lookup yields CDR1 SQVTM and CDR2 ANQGSEA. Trimming took off 2 bases at V and 2 bases at J, with 10 bases between the two ends. The CDR3 contains 13 residues. DNA for the CDR3: TGCAGCGTTGAAAGTGACAGGCCCTACGAGCAGTACTTC. Encoded protein: CSVESDRPYEQYF.

The chain couples TRBV18 to TRBJ1-2, with D maybe TRBD1 (5 bases). The CDR3 length is 13 residues. The V and J ends lost 4 bases and 3 bases respectively, with 9 bases between them. The germline V gene encodes CDR1 KGHSH and CDR2 LQKENI. The CDR3 coding sequence is TGTGCCAGCTCACAAGACAGTTACTATGGCTACACCTTC. Translating it yields CASSQDSYYGYTF.

V and J are TRBV13 and TRBJ2-2; 10 bases agree with TRBD2. V lost 3 bases, J lost 7 bases, and 8 bases stayed unmatched. CDR3 length: 16 amino acids. Germline loops: CDR1 PRHDT, CDR2 FYEKMQ (reference sequence). CDR3 nucleotide sequence: TGTGCCAGCAGCTTCTATCTAGCGGGAGATAACGGGGAGCTGTTTTTT. Its translation is CASSFYLAGDNGELFF. The full variable domain, rest sourced from reference TRBV13 and TRBJ2-2, is AAGVIQSPRHLIKEKRETATLKCYPIPRHDTVYWYQQGPGQDPQFLISFYEKMQSDKGSIPDRFSAQQFSDYHSELNMSSLELGDSALYFCASSFYLAGDNGELFFGEGSRLTVL.

The V and J genes are TRBV3-1 (or the pseudogene TRBV3-2) and TRBJ1-1, with D possibly being TRBD1 (5 bases). CDR3 length: 20 residues. Germline V CDR1 and CDR2: LGHDT, YNNKEL (reference sequence). Between the trimmed V and J ends, which lost 0 bases and 3 bases, there was a span of 26 bases. CDR3 nucleotide sequence: TGTGCCAGCAGCCAAGAAGGCGTCTGGGAAGGGGAGGTTTTGGACACTGAAGCTTTCTTT. This translates into CASSQEGVWEGEVLDTEAFF.

The chain combines TRBV7-2 with TRBJ2-5; possible D gene TRBD1, 6 bases. Germline CDR1 is SGHTA and CDR2 is FQGNSA. The V gene lost 3 bases and the J gene lost 3 bases, with 11 bases spanning the gap. The length of the CDR3 is 14 residues. This CDR3 is CASSFSGQEETQYF. The CDR3 DNA follows: TGTGCCAGCAGCTTTTCGGGACAAGAAGAGACCCAGTACTTC.

The chain couples TRBV4-1 to TRBJ1-2, with a possible D match to TRBD1 (5 bases). This CDR3 spans 15 amino acids. The V end was cut by 6 bases, the J end by 5 bases, with 19 bases between. The germline gives CDR1 MGHRA, CDR2 YSYEKL. The CDR3 is CASSPLGVTRYGYTF. DNA of the CDR3: TGCGCCAGCAGTCCTCTAGGGGTGACCCGATATGGCTACACCTTC.

This clone was detected a few times. The chain employs TRBV3-1 (or the pseudogene TRBV3-2) and TRBJ1-3; TRBD1 matches 8 bases. This CDR3 region has 15 residues. The V gene's germline CDR1 is LGHDT and CDR2 YNNKEL (reference sequence). The V and J ends lost 4 bases and 1 base, in that order; junction bases with no gene match: 3. The CDR3 coding sequence is TGTGCCAGCAGCCCGGACAGGGTTTCTGGAAACACCATATATTTT. Translating gives CASSPDRVSGNTIYF.

The V gene is TRBV27, the J gene TRBJ1-2, with D hard to call. The CDR3 has 15 amino acids. V shed 2 bases and J shed 0 bases, with 10 bases lying between them. Germline CDR1 reads MNHEY; CDR2 reads SMNVEV (reference sequence). The CDR3 reads CASSLRGIANYGYTF. In DNA form, the CDR3 reads TGTGCCAGCAGTTTACGGGGTATAGCTAACTATGGCTACACCTTC.

The chain employs TRBV7-9 and TRBJ1-2, with TRBD1 matching over 7 bases. Germline assignment: CDR1 SEHNR and CDR2 FQNEAQ (reference sequence). The CDR3 is 16 residues long. V shed 5 bases, J shed 0 bases, and the junction held 9 bases outside the gene matches. CDR3 DNA sequence: TGTGCCAGCAGCCGTAACCCGGGACAGACTAACTATGGCTACACCTTC. The encoded protein is CASSRNPGQTNYGYTF.